This is a list of T cell receptor beta chains from one sample in a study of T-cell memory formation after mild COVID-19. TCRdb reprocessed the 5' RACE reads via MiXCR and lists one record per CDR3 protein. The sample records 260,000 or so distinct CDR3 sequences, approximately 15% being singletons. The sample was PBMCs or a T cell subset sorted from them (not recorded which). Receptors originate from a man younger than 30 who had mild COVID-19 (a few samples of this study predate the infection). Cell type and time point are not known. CDR3s include the opening cysteine and the closing phenylalanine or tryptophan. The order of the fields is D gene, J gene, clone size, V gene, CDR3 DNA, CDR3 protein. D genes are given only for firm matches. Size is stated for part of the rows, as once, few or many counts, or as a class when the clone is expanded.

- | TRBJ1-5 | many | TRBV7-2 | TGTGCCAGCAGCTTACTTTCCAGCAATCAGCCCCAGCATTTT | CASSLLSSNQPQHF
TRBD2 | TRBJ2-3 | medium-sized | TRBV5-1 | TGCGCCAGCAGCTCTTTAGGTACTAGCGGGGGGGCAGATACGCAGTATTTT | CASSSLGTSGGADTQYF
- | TRBJ2-2 | - | TRBV12-3/TRBV12-4 | TGTGCCAGCAGTTCCCCCTGGACACCGAACACCGGGGAGCTGTTTTTT | CASSSPWTPNTGELFF
TRBD1 | TRBJ1-5 | few | TRBV29-1 | TGCAGCGTTTGGACAGGTGGGAATCAGCCCCAGCATTTT | CSVWTGGNQPQHF
TRBD1 | TRBJ2-7 | - | TRBV28 | TGTGCCAGCAGCATAGACAGGGGTGCTTACGAGCAGTACTTC | CASSIDRGAYEQYF
- | TRBJ1-1 | few | TRBV5-1 | TGCGCCAGCATACCAACCCCGGCCGAGAACACTGAAGCTTTCTTT | CASIPTPAENTEAFF
TRBD1 | TRBJ1-5 | many | TRBV7-2 | TGTGCCAGCAGCTTCTCGGAGGGGGCGAAACAGCCCCAGCATTTT | CASSFSEGAKQPQHF
- | TRBJ1-4 | - | TRBV2 | TGTGCCAGCTCGAGGGAAGGGGAAAAACTGTTTTTT | CASSREGEKLFF
- | TRBJ1-6 | - | TRBV27 | TGTGCCAGCAGTCACACACAGGATTCACCCCTCCACTTT | CASSHTQDSPLHF
TRBD2 | TRBJ2-1 | few | TRBV20-1 | TGCAGTGCTAGAGATTTGACTAGCGGGGGATCTGAGCAGTTCTTC | CSARDLTSGGSEQFF
- | TRBJ1-2 | few | TRBV7-9 | TGTGCCAGCAGCTCTTCCGGGACCGACTATGGCTACACCTTC | CASSSSGTDYGYTF
- | TRBJ2-3 | - | TRBV3-1 | TGTGCCAGCAGTCCAACGTCACCAGATACGCAGTATTTT | CASSPTSPDTQYF
TRBD1 | TRBJ2-5 | - | TRBV7-9 | TGTGCCAGCAGCTCCAGGACAGGGGGCTTCCAAGAGACCCAGTACTTC | CASSSRTGGFQETQYF
- | TRBJ2-3 | - | TRBV4-3 | TGCGCCAGCAGCCAAGGTGCTACAGAAACGCAGTATTTT | CASSQGATETQYF
TRBD1 | TRBJ2-3 | - | TRBV7-9 | TGTGCCAGCAGCTCATCCGGGACAGGGGGCCTAGATACGCAGTATTTT | CASSSSGTGGLDTQYF
- | TRBJ2-3 | few | TRBV20-1 | TGCAGTGCTTATTCCGCGGGGACAGATACGCAGTATTTT | CSAYSAGTDTQYF
TRBD1 | TRBJ1-1 | - | TRBV29-1 | TGCAGCGTTGGACTTTGGCAGGGGGACACTGAAGCTTTCTTT | CSVGLWQGDTEAFF
- | TRBJ1-2 | few | TRBV29-1 | TGCAGCGCTTTACCCCTCGGAACCAACTATGGCTACACCTTC | CSALPLGTNYGYTF
- | TRBJ2-1 | - | TRBV7-6 | TGTGCCAGCAGCCCCCTCACTATAAGCTCCTACAATGAGCAGTTCTTC | CASSPLTISSYNEQFF
TRBD1 | TRBJ2-1 | - | TRBV27 | TGTGCCAGCATGACAGGGGAATTCAATGAGCAGTTCTTC | CASMTGEFNEQFF
TRBD2 | TRBJ2-2 | - | TRBV6-5 | TGTGCCAGCAGTTTGCGGGGGGGAGTGAACACCGGGGAGCTGTTTTTT | CASSLRGGVNTGELFF
TRBD1 | TRBJ2-3 | - | TRBV11-2 | TGTGCCAGCAGCTTAGGGGTACAGGGGGCAGATACGCAGTATTTT | CASSLGVQGADTQYF
- | TRBJ2-3 | - | TRBV9 | TGTGCCAGCAGCGTAGATTCCAGGGGCCCGGGCACAGATACGCAGTATTTT | CASSVDSRGPGTDTQYF
TRBD1 | TRBJ1-6 | - | TRBV12-3/TRBV12-4 | TGTGCCAGCAGCCTAACACAGGGGTCTAATTCACCCCTCCACTTT | CASSLTQGSNSPLHF
TRBD2 | TRBJ2-1 | few | TRBV7-9 | TGTGCCAGCAGCTCGGGCCCTAGCGGGGAGTTCTACAATGAGCAGTTCTTC | CASSSGPSGEFYNEQFF
- | TRBJ2-2 | - | TRBV3-2 | TGTGCCAGCAGCCAAGGGACTAGCGACTACACCGGGGGTCTGTTTTTT | CASSQGTSDYTGGLFF
- | TRBJ1-1 | - | TRBV18 | TGTGCCAGCTCACCTACGGACGCCTACACTGAAGCTTTCTTT | CASSPTDAYTEAFF
- | TRBJ1-1 | few | TRBV2 | TGTGCCAGCAGTGAACAGGGGAATGAAGCTTTCTTT | CASSEQGNEAFF
- | TRBJ2-3 | - | TRBV4-1 | TGCGCCAGCAGCCGGGAGGATTTTTATACGCAGTATTTT | CASSREDFYTQYF
TRBD1 | TRBJ2-5 | few | TRBV5-4 | TGTGCCAGCAGCTCAGGAGGACAGGGGGGAGAGACCCAGTACTTC | CASSSGGQGGETQYF
- | TRBJ1-1 | - | TRBV18 | TGTGCCAGCTCTCAATCACGGGCCAACACTGAAGCTTTCTTT | CASSQSRANTEAFF
- | TRBJ1-2 | - | TRBV6-2/TRBV6-3 | TGTGCCAGCAGTTACCCCGGAGGGGGCTATGGCTACACCTTC | CASSYPGGGYGYTF
- | TRBJ2-5 | many | TRBV5-1 | TGCGCCAGCAAAGAGACCCAGTACTTC | CASKETQYF
- | TRBJ1-1 | few | TRBV12-3/TRBV12-4 | TGTGCCAGCAGTTTAGGGGCGGGCCCGGAAGCTTTCTTT | CASSLGAGPEAFF
- | TRBJ2-3 | many | TRBV12-3/TRBV12-4 | TGTGCCAGCAGTTTGTGGGGGACGAGCACAGATACGCAGTATTTT | CASSLWGTSTDTQYF
TRBD1 | TRBJ2-7 | - | TRBV7-9 | TGTGCCAGCAGTCGTACAGGGGCGGTCAACGAGCAGTACTTC | CASSRTGAVNEQYF
TRBD2 | TRBJ2-5 | - | TRBV6-5 | TGTGCCAGCAGGGCCGGACTAGCCCAAGAGACCCAGTACTTC | CASRAGLAQETQYF
TRBD2 | TRBJ2-2 | few | TRBV7-9 | TGTGCCAGCAGCTCTCTAGCGGGGGTCGGGGAGCTGTTTTTT | CASSSLAGVGELFF
- | TRBJ1-6 | - | TRBV9 | TGTGCCAGCAGCCCTCGACAGCTAAATTCACCCCTCCACTTT | CASSPRQLNSPLHF
- | TRBJ1-1 | - | TRBV6-6 | TGTGCCAGCAGTTACCCGGAATGGGGGGGGGCTGAAGCTTTCTTT | CASSYPEWGGAEAFF